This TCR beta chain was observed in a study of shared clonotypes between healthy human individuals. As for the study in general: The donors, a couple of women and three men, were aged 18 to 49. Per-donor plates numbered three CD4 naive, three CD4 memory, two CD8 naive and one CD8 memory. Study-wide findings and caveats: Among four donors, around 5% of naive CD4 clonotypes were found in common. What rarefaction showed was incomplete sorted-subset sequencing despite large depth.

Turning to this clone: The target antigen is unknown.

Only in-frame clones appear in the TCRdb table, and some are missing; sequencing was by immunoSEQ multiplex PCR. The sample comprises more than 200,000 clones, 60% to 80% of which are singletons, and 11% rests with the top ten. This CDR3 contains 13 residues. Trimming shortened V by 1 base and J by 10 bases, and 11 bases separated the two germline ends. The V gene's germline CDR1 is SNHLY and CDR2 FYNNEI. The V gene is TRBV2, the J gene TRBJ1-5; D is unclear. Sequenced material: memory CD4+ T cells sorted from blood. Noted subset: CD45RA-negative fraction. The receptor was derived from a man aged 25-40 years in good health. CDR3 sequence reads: CASSEEGDAPQHF. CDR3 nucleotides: TGTGCCAGCAGTGAAGAGGGAGACGCACCCCAGCATTTT.